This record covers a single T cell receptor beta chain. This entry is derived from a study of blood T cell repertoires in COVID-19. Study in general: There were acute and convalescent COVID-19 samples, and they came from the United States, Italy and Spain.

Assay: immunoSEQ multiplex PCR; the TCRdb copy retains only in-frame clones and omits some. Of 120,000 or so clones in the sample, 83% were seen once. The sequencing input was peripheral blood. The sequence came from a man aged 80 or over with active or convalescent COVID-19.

The CDR3 DNA is TGTGCCAGCAGTTACTCGAGGTTCGGTAACACTGAAGCTTTCTTT. Translated, it gives CASSYSRFGNTEAFF. The rearrangement joins TRBV6-5 to TRBJ1-1; D is ambiguous. Germline V CDR1 and CDR2: MNHEY, SVGAGI. The CDR3 is 15 amino acids. Trimming shortened V by 0 bases and J by 2 bases, and 10 bases separated the two germline ends.